Shown below are 26 T cell receptor beta chains from a single sample sequenced in a study of blood T cell repertoires in COVID-19. Generated by immunoSEQ multiplex PCR, the TCRdb table keeps only in-frame clones and is missing some. The sample comprises about 480,000 clones, about 89% of which are singletons, and 7.5% to 9% rests with the top ten. The sample comprised peripheral blood. All receptors derive from a woman in her forties or fifties with COVID-19, enrolled during active disease.

The gene calls are TRBV12-5 and TRBJ1-5; no definite D call. The CDR3 has 14 residues. Per the germline V gene, CDR1 is LGHNT and CDR2 is FRNRAP. V shed 5 bases and J shed 3 bases, with 11 bases lying between them. The CDR3 bases are TGTGCTAGTGGTCCCGAGCGAACCAATCAGCCCCAGCATTTT. Amino acid sequence: CASGPERTNQPQHF.

This clone was counted a single time. The rearrangement links TRBV19 to TRBJ2-7; TRBD1 matches 7 bases. Germline loops: CDR1 LNHDA, CDR2 SQIVND (reference sequence). V lost 6 bases to trimming and J lost 2 bases; unmatched junction nucleotides: 4. This CDR3 has 13 amino acids. CDR3 nucleotide sequence: TGTGCCAGTAGCCCGGGACAGACCTACGAGCAGTACTTC. Protein: CASSPGQTYEQYF.

This clone appeared a single time. The chain links TRBV7-2 to TRBJ2-4; 9 nucleotides line up with TRBD1. Trimming at V came to 4 bases and at J to 9 bases, leaving 16 bases not matched to a gene. Germline CDR1 is SGHTA and CDR2 is FQGNSA. The CDR3 runs to 17 residues. The CDR3 loop is CASSSPDLTGGISIQYF. CDR3 in DNA: TGTGCCAGCAGCTCCCCCGACCTCACAGGGGGCATCAGCATTCAGTACTTC.

The chain recombines TRBV24-1 with TRBJ1-2; D is possibly TRBD1 (5 bases). Germline values: CDR1 KGHDR, CDR2 SFDVKD. The CDR3 loop spans 15 amino acids. Trimming removed 7 bases at V and 2 bases at J, with 16 bases between. The DNA for the CDR3 is TGTGCCACCAGCCTGCCCTTTCGGGGGAACTATGGCTACACCTTC. It yields the protein CATSLPFRGNYGYTF.

The rearrangement uses TRBV28 and TRBJ1-6; TRBD1 is a possible D gene (6 bases). Trimming removed 3 bases at V and 6 bases at J, with 15 bases between. The CDR3 runs 16 residues. The germline V gene encodes CDR1 MDHEN and CDR2 SYDVKM. The CDR3 spells CASSLDGTGINSPLHF. The CDR3 nucleotides read TGTGCCAGCAGTTTGGACGGCACAGGGATTAATTCACCCCTCCACTTT.

J is TRBJ1-4 and V is TRBV7-6; the D is unclear. CDR3 length: 14 residues. Germline CDR1 is SGHVS and CDR2 is FNYEAQ. V lost 4 bases, J lost 5 bases, and 11 bases lay in between. Written as DNA, the CDR3 is TGTGCCAGCAGCTCGCCACTTCTGAATGAAAAACTGTTTTTT. Its translation: CASSSPLLNEKLFF.

The V call is TRBV28, the J call TRBJ1-3, with D unclear. The CDR3 runs to 12 residues. Germline V CDR1 and CDR2: MDHEN, SYDVKM. V was clipped by 7 bases and J by 4 bases, with 8 bases between them. In nucleotides, the CDR3 is TGTGCCAGCACCGGTGCGGGAAACACCATATATTTT. This codes for CASTGAGNTIYF.

This sequence joins TRBV24-1 and TRBJ1-3; 7 positions agree with TRBD1. Unmatched junction bases numbered 5, after V lost 9 bases and J lost 1 base. Per germline, CDR1 KGHDR and CDR2 SFDVKD. This CDR3 contains 14 residues. The CDR3 loop is CATYDRDSGNTIYF. CDR3 sequence (DNA): TGTGCCACCTATGACAGGGATTCTGGAAACACCATATATTTT.

Written as DNA, the CDR3 is TGCGCCAGCAGTAACCCACAGGGGGCAGATGCAGATACGCAGTATTTT. Encoded protein: CASSNPQGADADTQYF. V gene TRBV10-2 combines with J gene TRBJ2-3; TRBD1 matches 9 bases. The CDR3 sequence is 16 residues long. In germline, CDR1 is WSHSY, CDR2 SAAADI. Losses at the gene ends were 5 bases for V and 4 bases for J; bases not matched to a gene: 10.

CDR3 residues: CASSLLGQGGDTQYF. The CDR3 region has the DNA TGCGCCAGCAGCCTTTTGGGACAGGGCGGAGATACGCAGTATTTT. The rearrangement uses TRBV5-1 and TRBJ2-3; 9 nucleotides match TRBD1. CDR1 is SGHRS, CDR2 YFSETQ, per germline. The V segment lost 4 bases and the J segment 5 bases; nucleotides outside the gene matches: 8. CDR3 size: 15 residues.

The chain recombines TRBV28 with TRBJ1-1; D may be TRBD1 (5 bases). The CDR3 runs 15 residues. V lost 5 bases, J lost 0 bases, and 13 bases lay in between. Germline CDR1 MDHEN, CDR2 SYDVKM. The DNA of the CDR3 is TGTGCCAGCAGTCCGCGACAGCGAATGAACACTGAAGCTTTCTTT. Translated, it gives CASSPRQRMNTEAFF.

The chain employs TRBV4-1 and TRBJ1-1; D possibly corresponds to TRBD1 (6 bases). The CDR3 is made up of 13 amino acids. Germline V CDR1 and CDR2: MGHRA, YSYEKL. The germline V and J ends were trimmed by 3 bases and 9 bases, with 14 bases remaining between them. For the CDR3, the DNA is TGCGCCAGCAGCCACCCGGGACAACTAAAAGCTTTCTTT. It encodes CASSHPGQLKAFF.

A remark on this clone: At the DNA level, this CDR3 is encoded by other sequences in the same sample as well. The V call is TRBV28, the J call TRBJ2-7, with D possibly matching TRBD2 (6 bases). The CDR3 sequence is 14 residues long. The V end lost 6 bases, the J end lost 1 base, and 13 bases lay between the germline ends. In germline, CDR1 is MDHEN, CDR2 SYDVKM. The CDR3 bases are TGTGCCAGCAGCTTGGTTGGGGGGTCCTACGAGCAGTACTTC. This encodes CASSLVGGSYEQYF.

In this sample, this clone turned up once. The chain joins TRBV30 to TRBJ1-2, with D maybe TRBD1 (5 bases). The CDR3 consists of 15 residues. The V gene's germline CDR1 is GTSNPN and CDR2 SVGIG (reference sequence). Trimming pared 2 bases from V and 2 bases from J, leaving 15 bases between. Here the CDR3 DNA reads TGTGCCTGGAGTATGGGGCAGGGTCGCAACTATGGCTACACCTTC. Encoded protein: CAWSMGQGRNYGYTF.

The V and J genes are TRBV6-5 and TRBJ2-3; TRBD1 agrees at 8 bases. Losses at the gene ends were 3 bases for V and 4 bases for J; bases not matched to a gene: 6. The CDR3 consists of 15 residues. The germline V gene has CDR1 MNHEY and CDR2 SVGAGI. Written as DNA, the CDR3 is TGTGCCAGCAGTTATGGACAGGGTGGGGCAGATACGCAGTATTTT. It encodes CASSYGQGGADTQYF.

This rearrangement joins TRBV5-6 to TRBJ2-7; a weak D match, TRBD1 (5 bases). In germline, CDR1 is SGHDT, CDR2 YYEEEE. Trimming pared 1 base from V and 2 bases from J, leaving 13 bases between. This CDR3 comprises 15 residues. CDR3 sequence reads: CASSLRVRVAYEQYF. CDR3 in DNA: TGTGCCAGCAGCTTGAGGGTCAGGGTAGCCTACGAGCAGTACTTC.

The chain has TRBV14 and TRBJ2-7; D is undetermined. Germline assignment: CDR1 SGHDN and CDR2 FVKESK. With 6 bases removed from V and 3 bases from J, the gap between germline ends came to 18 bases. The CDR3 loop spans 15 amino acids. Here the CDR3 reads CASRQNHGPLYEQYF. The CDR3 coding sequence is TGTGCCAGCAGACAAAATCACGGTCCCCTCTACGAGCAGTACTTC.

The chain is built from TRBV6-1 and TRBJ2-5; 8 bases are shared with TRBD2. CDR1 MNHNS and CDR2 SASEGT come from the germline V gene. Germline trimming cut 2 bases from V and 0 bases from J; bases unmatched to any gene: 11. The CDR3 length is 18 residues. The CDR3 here is CASSERKRASGHQETQYF. DNA for the CDR3: TGTGCCAGCAGTGAAAGGAAGAGGGCTAGCGGGCACCAAGAGACCCAGTACTTC.

The chain uses TRBV10-1 and TRBJ2-3; 7 bases line up with TRBD1. The length of the CDR3 is 15 residues. V trimming: 6 bases; J trimming: 2 bases; junction bases outside the gene matches: 8. CDR1 is WNHNN and CDR2 is SYGVQD in the germline V gene (reference sequence). For the CDR3, the DNA is TGCGCCAGCAGCGAAACAGGGGCGGACACAGATACGCAGTATTTT. Protein sequence: CASSETGADTDTQYF.

This rearrangement joins TRBV3-1 (or the pseudogene TRBV3-2) to TRBJ2-1, with unresolved D. Trimming stripped 4 bases from V and 0 bases from J, with 4 bases between. The CDR3 is 13 residues long. Germline CDR1 is LGHDT and CDR2 is YNNKEL (reference sequence). The CDR3 loop reads CASSPSSYNEQFF. The DNA of the CDR3 is TGTGCCAGCAGCCCTAGCTCCTACAATGAGCAGTTCTTC.

CDR3 residues: CATSDITDYEQYF. The CDR3 DNA reads TGTGCCACCAGTGATATTACAGACTACGAGCAGTACTTC. The rearrangement joins TRBV24-1 to TRBJ2-7; D remains ambiguous. In germline, CDR1 is KGHDR, CDR2 SFDVKD. This CDR3 spans 13 amino acids. V shed 3 bases and J shed 3 bases, with 8 bases lying between them.

The chain couples TRBV5-4 to TRBJ2-1, with 15 bases that match TRBD2. Unmatched junction bases numbered 6, after V lost 3 bases and J lost 2 bases. The CDR3 runs to 18 residues. Germline V gene data show CDR1 as SGHNT and CDR2 as YYREEE (reference sequence). The CDR3 spells CASSSPRTSGGAYNEQFF. CDR3 bases: TGTGCCAGCAGCTCACCTAGGACTAGCGGGGGGGCCTACAATGAGCAGTTCTTC. Full variable domain (missing parts from reference TRBV5-4 and TRBJ2-1): ETGVTQSPTHLIKTRGQQVTLRCSSQSGHNTVSWYQQALGQGPQFIFQYYREEENGRGNFPPRFSGLQFPNYSSELNVNALELDDSALYLCASSSPRTSGGAYNEQFFGPGTRLTVL.

This rearrangement joins TRBV27 to TRBJ2-1; 9 bases are a match to TRBD2. CDR1 and CDR2 from the germline V gene are MNHEY and SMNVEV (reference sequence). Losses at the gene ends were 6 bases for V and 4 bases for J; bases not matched to a gene: 7. The CDR3 totals 15 residues. This CDR3 reads CASSLGTSPYNEQFF. The CDR3 DNA reads as TGTGCCAGCAGCTTAGGGACTAGCCCGTACAATGAGCAGTTCTTC.

The gene calls are TRBV29-1 and TRBJ1-1, with 7 nucleotides matching TRBD1. CDR1 is SQVTM, CDR2 ANQGSEA, per germline. V dropped 0 bases and J dropped 0; count of bases not matched to a gene: 4. The CDR3 extends over 15 amino acids. CDR3 protein: CSVEDRDSMNTEAFF. CDR3 bases: TGCAGCGTTGAAGACCGGGACAGCATGAACACTGAAGCTTTCTTT.

The V gene is TRBV9, the J gene TRBJ1-3; a weak D match, TRBD1 (6 bases). V lost 2 bases and J lost 4, with 13 bases in between. CDR3 length: 15 residues. Germline loops: CDR1 SGDLS, CDR2 YYNGEE. This CDR3 reads CASSVDGGGGNTIYF. CDR3 nucleotide sequence: TGTGCCAGCAGCGTCGATGGGGGCGGCGGAAACACCATATATTTT.

The chain has TRBV27 and TRBJ2-1, with TRBD1 identical over 7 bases. V trimming: 6 bases; J trimming: 4 bases; junction bases outside the gene matches: 6. This CDR3 is built from 14 residues. Germline-derived CDR1 and CDR2 are MNHEY and SMNVEV (reference sequence). The CDR3 sequence: CASRPGQIYNEQFF. CDR3 sequence (DNA): TGTGCCAGCAGACCGGGACAGATATACAATGAGCAGTTCTTC.